The rows below give T cell receptor beta chains drawn from one sample of a study of identifying expanded T cells in peripheral blood. Method: immunoSEQ multiplex PCR; TCRdb's copy keeps in-frame clones and lacks some. This sample has around 100,000 clones; roughly 91% occur once, and the top ten carry about a sixth. Sequenced: blood. These receptors were taken from a person aged 18 to 75 in good health. Both conserved end residues are part of each CDR3. Only some rows state a clone size, as once, few, many or a class for expanded clones.

V | size | CDR3
TRBV7-9 | . | CASSSQRGRRNEQFF
TRBV27 | . | CASSSWGGAGEQYF
TRBV6-5 | . | CASSRTGNSNQPQHF
TRBV7-6 | once | CASNKWGRGQETQYF
TRBV7-9 | . | CASSSKGQETNYGYTF
TRBV7-2 | . | CASSFDEGETQYF
TRBV19 | . | CASSISRTGEGKTFF
TRBV4-3 | . | CASSQGTGGRYGYTF
TRBV10-3 | . | CAISNPAEAYGYTF
TRBV4-1 | . | CASSQRNGYTF
TRBV5-4 | . | CASSLGPDDSPLHF
TRBV7-9 | . | CASTQDRDREGYTF
TRBV5-1 | . | CASSVGPNQPQHF
TRBV11-2 | . | CASSPAQGLEAFF
TRBV4-2 | . | CASSQSPGGQETQYF
TRBV7-8 | . | CASSLGFSGTGRSPLHF
TRBV10-3 | . | CAISATGGQASYEQYF
TRBV6-6 | . | CASTPRQDSDTQYF
TRBV5-6 | . | CASSSTWQGPYEQYF
TRBV9 | . | CASSVYRTSETQYF
TRBV7-7 | . | CASSFSPGLQETQYF
TRBV15 | . | CATSREASTAGNEQFF
TRBV6-6 | . | CASSYSLETQYF
TRBV18 | . | CASSPGQGINTEAFF
TRBV5-6 | . | CASSLGPANYGYTF
TRBV6-1 | . | CASRGTLNYGYTF
TRBV30 | . | CAWRMWGDRLSLHF
TRBV6-5 | . | CASSYWALNYGYTF
TRBV7-9 | . | CASSLSRGTQYF
TRBV2 | . | CASSATGSYTF
TRBV6-5 | . | CASRSTGFKEKLFF
TRBV15 | . | CATSSMTHDAYNQPQHF
TRBV5-1 | once | CASGEETQYF
TRBV18 | . | CASSPWSAAGGPLGANVLTF
TRBV5-1 | . | CASSTDRAGTQYF
TRBV27 | few | CASSPAEGSSPLHF
TRBV11-2 | . | CASTHRDRGRETQYF
TRBV5-1 | . | CASSLGGHHRTDTQYF
TRBV6-4 | . | CASSTGSGANVLTF
TRBV4-2 | . | CASSQGRGGRQETQYF